This note documents a single TCR beta chain sequence. The source of the sample is a study of blood T cell repertoires in COVID-19. On the study more broadly: T cells, B-cell-depleted T cells, or PBMCs provided the cDNA or gDNA that served as material.

Sequencing was performed with immunoSEQ multiplex PCR; in TCRdb, only in-frame clones are kept and a portion is missing. The sample contains tens of thousands of clones, roughly four fifths of which appear only once. This clonotype was sampled from a human donor in a cohort sampled during active COVID-19. The sequenced material came from peripheral blood.

CDR3: CASAPGGSFNEKLFF. Here the CDR3 DNA reads TGTGCCAGCGCACCAGGAGGCAGCTTTAATGAAAAACTGTTTTTT. The chain carries TRBV7-9 and TRBJ1-4, with D hard to call. CDR1 SEHNR and CDR2 FQNEAQ come from the germline V gene (reference sequence). There are 15 residues in the CDR3. V shed 8 bases and J shed 4 bases, with 17 bases lying between them.